The next 14 T cell receptor beta chains were all read from a single sample in a study of blood T cell repertoires in COVID-19. This table comes from immunoSEQ multiplex PCR, and its TCRdb copy is limited to in-frame clones, with some not included. The table lists fewer than 95,000 clones, about 89% of them singletons. Input material: peripheral blood. These receptors were taken from a man over 45 with acute or convalescent COVID-19.

As regards this clone: Other DNA sequences in the same sample also yield this CDR3. The chain uses TRBV7-2 and TRBJ2-5; the D is unclear. V lost 5 bases and J lost 0, with 4 bases in between. CDR1 SGHTA and CDR2 FQGNSA come from the germline V gene. CDR3 length: 12 residues. CDR3 bases: TGTGCCAGCAGCCCGTACCAAGAGACCCAGTACTTC. This codes for CASSPYQETQYF.

V usage is TRBV30 and J usage is TRBJ1-1, with D perhaps TRBD1 (6 bases). The CDR3 is 12 amino acids. The ends were cut back, 0 bases at V and 6 bases at J, with 8 bases in the middle. Looked up from germline, CDR1 is GTSNPN and CDR2 is SVGIG (reference sequence). The CDR3 here is CAWSVGGAEAFF. The DNA of the CDR3 is TGTGCCTGGAGTGTAGGGGGGGCTGAAGCTTTCTTT. Combining the CDR3 with reference TRBV30 and TRBJ1-1 gives the whole variable domain SQTIHQWPATLVQPVGSPLSLECTVEGTSNPNLYWYRQAAGRGLQLLFYSVGIGQISSEVPQNLSASRPQDRQFILSSKKLLLSDSGFYLCAWSVGGAEAFFGQGTRLTVV.

The chain recombines TRBV5-1 with TRBJ2-1; 8 bases agree with TRBD2. The CDR3 length is 14 residues. From germline, CDR1 is SGHRS and CDR2 YFSETQ. Trimming cost V 5 bases and J 6 bases; bases outside gene matches: 7. CDR3 protein: CASRWTSSGNEQFF. The CDR3 region has the DNA TGCGCCAGCAGATGGACTAGCTCGGGCAATGAGCAGTTCTTC.

This sequence joins TRBV6-5 and TRBJ1-5; 9 bases align to TRBD1. Germline V lookup: CDR1 MNHEY, CDR2 SVGAGI. This CDR3 contains 13 residues. V shed 6 bases and J 4 bases; nucleotides not matched to a gene: 1. CDR3 amino acids: CASRQGANQPQHF. For the CDR3, the DNA is TGTGCCAGCAGACAGGGGGCGAATCAGCCCCAGCATTTT.

This rearrangement joins TRBV9 to TRBJ1-5; the D gene is possibly TRBD1 (5 bases). Looked up from germline, CDR1 is SGDLS and CDR2 is YYNGEE. The CDR3 sequence is 16 residues long. V was shortened by 3 bases and J by 0 bases, with 13 bases between the two germline ends. As DNA, the CDR3 is TGTGCCAGCAGCGCGCGGGACGGCCCTAGCAATCAGCCCCAGCATTTT. This translates into CASSARDGPSNQPQHF.

This rearrangement joins TRBV6-6 to TRBJ1-2; maybe TRBD1 (6 bases). Trimming pared 0 bases from V and 3 bases from J, leaving 11 bases between. This CDR3 contains 15 residues. Germline lookup yields CDR1 MNHNY and CDR2 SVGAGI (reference sequence). CDR3 loop: CASSYSRAGDYGYTF. CDR3 in DNA: TGTGCCAGCAGTTACTCGAGAGCAGGGGACTATGGCTACACCTTC.

Here the CDR3 reads CASSWDRGAPLHF. The DNA for the CDR3 is TGTGCCAGCAGTTGGGACAGGGGAGCACCCCTCCACTTT. The rearrangement links TRBV28 to TRBJ1-6; 10 nucleotides align to TRBD1. CDR3 length: 13 amino acids. Germline CDR1 MDHEN, CDR2 SYDVKM. Trimming removed 4 bases from V and 11 bases from J; junction bases left unmatched: 2.

The chain is built from TRBV12-3 or TRBV12-4 and TRBJ1-1; D might be TRBD1 (5 bases). The CDR3 sequence is 12 residues long. V lost 5 bases, J lost 6 bases, and 10 bases lay in between. DNA of the CDR3: TGTGCCAGCAGTCCCAGGGCTGCTGAAGCTTTCTTT. It specifies CASSPRAAEAFF.

V is TRBV27 and J is TRBJ1-1; 7 nucleotides match TRBD1. In germline, CDR1 is MNHEY, CDR2 SMNVEV (reference sequence). V dropped 0 bases and J dropped 0; count of bases not matched to a gene: 1. This CDR3 spans 15 amino acids. CDR3 DNA: TGTGCCAGCAGTTTATCCGGGACAGTGAACACTGAAGCTTTCTTT. Its protein product is CASSLSGTVNTEAFF.

The chain combines TRBV5-1 with TRBJ2-1, with no clear D. Germline V lookup: CDR1 SGHRS, CDR2 YFSETQ. The CDR3 extends over 12 amino acids. The V end lost 0 bases, the J end lost 9 bases, and 7 bases lay between the germline ends. The CDR3 coding sequence is TGCGCCAGCAGCTTGGAGCTATCTGAGCAGTTCTTC. It is translated as CASSLELSEQFF.

This clone came up once. V usage is TRBV9 and J usage is TRBJ2-6; 7 nucleotides match TRBD1. Germline CDR1 reads SGDLS; CDR2 reads YYNGEE. The CDR3 has 15 residues. Losses at the gene ends were 4 bases for V and 4 bases for J; bases not matched to a gene: 5. CDR3 bases: TGTGCCAGCAGCACACAGGGGACCGGGGCCAACGTCCTGACTTTC. Translating gives CASSTQGTGANVLTF.

This chain uses TRBV30 with TRBJ2-5; TRBD2 matches 11 bases. Germline CDR1 and CDR2: GTSNPN and SVGIG (reference sequence). J lost 5 bases, V lost 2 bases, and 4 bases had no gene match. This CDR3 is 14 amino acids long. CDR3 in amino acids: CAWSLLAGEETQYF. CDR3 DNA sequence: TGTGCCTGGAGTCTACTAGCGGGGGAGGAGACCCAGTACTTC.

The V and J genes are TRBV15 and TRBJ2-7; 7 nucleotides line up with TRBD2. CDR1 is LNHNV and CDR2 is YYDKDF in the germline V gene (reference sequence). V lost 6 bases and J lost 1; bases outside the gene matches: 3. The CDR3 has 13 residues. This CDR3 reads CATRASGSYEQYV. Here the CDR3 DNA reads TGTGCCACCAGGGCTAGCGGTTCCTACGAGCAGTACGTC.

V gene TRBV11-2 combines with J gene TRBJ2-3; maybe TRBD1 (5 bases). Germline assignment: CDR1 SGHAT and CDR2 FQNNGV. The length of the CDR3 is 16 residues. V lost 2 bases and J 4 bases, leaving 16 bases between the germline ends. CDR3 sequence: CASSLKRPRGADTQYF. In DNA, the CDR3 is TGTGCCAGCAGCTTAAAAAGACCAAGGGGCGCAGATACGCAGTATTTT.